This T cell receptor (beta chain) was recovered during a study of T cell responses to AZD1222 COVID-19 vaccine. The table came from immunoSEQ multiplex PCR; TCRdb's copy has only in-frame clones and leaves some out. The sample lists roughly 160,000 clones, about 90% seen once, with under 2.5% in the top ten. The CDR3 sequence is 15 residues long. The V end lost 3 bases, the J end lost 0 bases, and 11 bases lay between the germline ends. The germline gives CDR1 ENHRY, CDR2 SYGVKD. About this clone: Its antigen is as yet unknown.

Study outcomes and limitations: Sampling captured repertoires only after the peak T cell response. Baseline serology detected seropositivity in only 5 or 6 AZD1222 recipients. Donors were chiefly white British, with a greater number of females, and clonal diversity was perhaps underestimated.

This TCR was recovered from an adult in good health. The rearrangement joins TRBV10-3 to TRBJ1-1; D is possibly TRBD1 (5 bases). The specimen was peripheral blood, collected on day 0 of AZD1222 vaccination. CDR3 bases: TGTGCCATCAGTGATGACAGCTACATGAACACTGAAGCTTTCTTT. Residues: CAISDDSYMNTEAFF.